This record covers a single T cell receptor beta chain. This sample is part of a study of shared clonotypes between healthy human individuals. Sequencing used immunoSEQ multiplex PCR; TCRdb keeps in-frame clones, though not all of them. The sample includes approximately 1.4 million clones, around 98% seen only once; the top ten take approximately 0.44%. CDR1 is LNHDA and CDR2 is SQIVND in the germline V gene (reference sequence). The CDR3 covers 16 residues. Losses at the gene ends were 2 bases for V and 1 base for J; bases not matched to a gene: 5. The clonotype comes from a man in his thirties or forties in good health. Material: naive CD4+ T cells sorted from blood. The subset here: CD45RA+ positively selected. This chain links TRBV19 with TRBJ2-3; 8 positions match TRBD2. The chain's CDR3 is CASSILAGPGTDTQYF. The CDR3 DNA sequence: TGTGCCAGTAGTATATTAGCGGGGCCAGGCACAGATACGCAGTATTTT.